A single sample is the source of the 29 T cell receptor beta chains below, sequenced in a study of T cells in localized non-small cell lung cancer (dated by TCRdb to about 2020). The library was made by the immunoSEQ multiplex PCR assay. What TCRdb holds here is the immuneACCESS table cut down to in-frame rearrangements. Part of the clones is not present; checked against another copy, under half of the missing clones reflect an unresolved V gene, and the others are unexplained. The sample table holds approximately 100,000 clones, of which approximately 91% were seen once. The ten largest clones capture about 4% of the sample. This specimen consisted of PBMCs, obtained before any cancer treatment. Every receptor here comes from a woman aged 40-69 years with stage II squamous cell lung carcinoma.

This clone was seen a few times. This chain connects TRBV6-1 to TRBJ1-1; 7 bases align to TRBD1. The CDR3 spans 14 residues. Losses at the gene ends were 7 bases for V and 1 base for J; bases not matched to a gene: 6. Germline V gives CDR1 MNHNS, CDR2 SASEGT. This chain's CDR3 is CASIDRAANTEAFF. The CDR3 region has the DNA TGTGCCAGCATCGACAGGGCGGCGAACACTGAAGCTTTCTTT.

J is TRBJ1-3 and V is TRBV19; D possibly corresponds to TRBD1 (6 bases). V was clipped by 5 bases and J by 0 bases, with 14 bases between them. The germline CDR1 and CDR2 sequences are LNHDA and SQIVND (reference sequence). The CDR3 runs 16 residues. The DNA of the CDR3 is TGTGCCAGTAGTCTTCACGGACAGAGCTCTGGAAACACCATATATTTT. This sequence encodes CASSLHGQSSGNTIYF. The full variable domain, rest sourced from reference TRBV19 and TRBJ1-3, is DGGITQSPKYLFRKEGQNVTLSCEQNLNHDAMYWYRQDPGQGLRLIYYSQIVNDFQKGDIAEGYSVSREKKESFPLTVTSAQKNPTAFYLCASSLHGQSSGNTIYFGEGSWLTVV.

This sequence joins TRBV30 and TRBJ2-1, with TRBD2 identical over 13 bases. With V trimmed by 3 bases and J by 9 bases, 14 bases remained unmatched. The CDR3 spans 17 residues. Germline V gene sequence: CDR1 GTSNPN, CDR2 SVGIG (reference sequence). The CDR3 here is CAWSELIPGLAGSEQFF. The CDR3 DNA reads TGTGCCTGGAGCGAGTTGATACCGGGACTAGCGGGAAGTGAGCAGTTCTTC.

The table lists this clone with a count of one. The V gene is TRBV19, the J gene TRBJ2-1; D uncertain. Germline V gene data show CDR1 as LNHDA and CDR2 as SQIVND (reference sequence). Trimming cost V 0 bases and J 2 bases, with 8 bases left between them. CDR3 length: 15 residues. CDR3: CASSIDLKAYNEQFF. The CDR3 nucleotides are TGTGCCAGTAGTATAGATCTTAAGGCCTACAATGAGCAGTTCTTC.

The rearrangement links TRBV2 to TRBJ2-3, with D perhaps matching TRBD1 (6 bases). V shed 11 bases and J shed 2 bases, with 14 bases lying between them. The CDR3 length is 13 residues. Germline loops: CDR1 SNHLY, CDR2 FYNNEI. The CDR3 region is CAGQKRFTDTQYF. The CDR3, as DNA: TGTGCCGGACAGAAACGTTTCACAGATACGCAGTATTTT.

The genes are TRBV27 and TRBJ1-4; D perhaps matches TRBD1 (5 bases). Germline V gives CDR1 MNHEY, CDR2 SMNVEV (reference sequence). The CDR3 is 14 residues long. The V end was cut by 6 bases, the J end by 7 bases, with 15 bases between. The CDR3: CASRGGSGREKLFF. The CDR3 DNA reads TGTGCCAGCAGGGGGGGGAGCGGCCGTGAAAAACTGTTTTTT.

The J gene is TRBJ1-5, the V gene TRBV6-5; D is ambiguous. Germline assignment: CDR1 MNHEY and CDR2 SVGAGI. This CDR3 comprises 14 residues. With 6 bases removed from V and 2 bases from J, the gap between germline ends came to 11 bases. As DNA, the CDR3 is TGTGCCAGCAGCCCGGGTGTAGGCAATCAGCCCCAGCATTTT. Its protein product is CASSPGVGNQPQHF.

The chain has TRBV6-1 and TRBJ1-2, with D hard to call. This CDR3 has 15 residues. The germline gives CDR1 MNHNS, CDR2 SASEGT. The germline V and J ends were trimmed by 1 base and 4 bases, with 13 bases remaining between them. DNA for the CDR3: TGTGCCAGCAGTGAAGACGGGAAGGTAGTCTATGGCTACACCTTC. Amino acid sequence: CASSEDGKVVYGYTF.

The chain uses TRBV19 and TRBJ2-7, with TRBD2 matching 8 bases. The J segment lost 3 bases and the V segment lost 2 bases, leaving 0 bases of the junction unmatched. The V gene's germline CDR1 is LNHDA and CDR2 SQIVND (reference sequence). The length of the CDR3 is 13 residues. CDR3 DNA sequence: TGTGCCAGTAGTATAACTAGCGGCTACGAGCAGTACTTC. Its translation: CASSITSGYEQYF.

The chain is built from TRBV28 and TRBJ1-2; D not resolved. Trimming shortened V by 4 bases and J by 3 bases, and 15 bases separated the two germline ends. Per germline, CDR1 MDHEN and CDR2 SYDVKM. The CDR3 contains 15 residues. CDR3 region: CASSSPTGSHYGYTF. CDR3 in DNA: TGTGCCAGCAGTTCCCCGACCGGTTCCCACTATGGCTACACCTTC.

This clone was seen only once. The V call is TRBV2, the J call TRBJ1-1, with D unclear. Germline CDR1 reads SNHLY; CDR2 reads FYNNEI. This CDR3 has 13 amino acids. V lost 1 base, J lost 2 bases, and 5 bases lay in between. The chain's CDR3 is CASSEDRNTEAFF. DNA of the CDR3: TGTGCCAGCAGTGAAGACAGAAACACTGAAGCTTTCTTT.

The chain combines TRBV5-1 with TRBJ2-3; TRBD1 agrees at 8 bases. Losses at the gene ends were 4 bases for V and 2 bases for J; bases not matched to a gene: 15. CDR1 and CDR2 (germline): SGHRS, YFSETQ. There are 18 residues in the CDR3. CDR3 DNA: TGCGCCAGCAGCCGCCGGGGGACCGGGACAGGATACACAGATACGCAGTATTTT. Protein product: CASSRRGTGTGYTDTQYF.

The rearrangement links TRBV19 to TRBJ1-5; maybe TRBD1 (6 bases). CDR1 is LNHDA and CDR2 is SQIVND in the germline V gene (reference sequence). The CDR3 runs 15 residues. The ends were cut back, 3 bases at V and 2 bases at J, with 11 bases in the middle. Here the CDR3 reads CASSILGAGNQPQHF. CDR3 DNA: TGTGCCAGTAGTATCCTGGGGGCTGGCAATCAGCCCCAGCATTTT. Full variable domain (remainder filled in from reference TRBV19 and TRBJ1-5): DGGITQSPKYLFRKEGQNVTLSCEQNLNHDAMYWYRQDPGQGLRLIYYSQIVNDFQKGDIAEGYSVSREKKESFPLTVTSAQKNPTAFYLCASSILGAGNQPQHFGDGTRLSIL.

V gene TRBV5-1 combines with J gene TRBJ1-3; maybe TRBD1 (6 bases). CDR3 length equals 16 residues. V dropped 3 bases and J dropped 0 bases, with 13 bases sitting between them. Per the germline V gene, CDR1 is SGHRS and CDR2 is YFSETQ. CDR3 bases: TGCGCCAGCAGCTCCTTAACAGGGAGCTCTGGAAACACCATATATTTT. This translates into CASSSLTGSSGNTIYF.

V gene TRBV7-2 combines with J gene TRBJ1-5; D gene ambiguous. The length of the CDR3 is 17 residues. Germline CDR1 reads SGHTA; CDR2 reads FQGNSA. Trimming shortened V by 0 bases and J by 5 bases, and 17 bases separated the two germline ends. CDR3 bases: TGTGCCAGCAGCTTAGCAGCCGGGTTTAATGTTGATCAGCCCCAGCATTTT. Its translation: CASSLAAGFNVDQPQHF. Drawing the rest from reference TRBV7-2 and TRBJ1-5, the complete variable domain is GAGVSQSPSNKVTEKGKDVELRCDPISGHTALYWYRQSLGQGLEFLIYFQGNSAPDKSGLPSDRFSAERTGGSVSTLTIQRTQQEDSAVYLCASSLAAGFNVDQPQHFGDGTRLSIL.

The rearrangement joins TRBV19 to TRBJ1-3; maybe TRBD1 (6 bases). Trimming removed 6 bases at V and 2 bases at J, with 14 bases between. The CDR3 is 15 residues long. Germline loops: CDR1 LNHDA, CDR2 SQIVND (reference sequence). The CDR3 reads CASSFDRTTGNTIYF. In DNA, the CDR3 is TGTGCCAGTAGCTTCGACAGGACTACTGGAAACACCATATATTTT.

The chain's CDR3 is CASRSPTQDRGGYTF. The DNA for the CDR3 is TGTGCCAGCAGGTCCCCCACCCAGGATAGGGGAGGCTACACCTTC. V and J are TRBV25-1 and TRBJ1-2; TRBD1 might be the D (5 bases). Germline-derived CDR1 and CDR2 are MGHDK and SYGVNS. With 6 bases removed from V and 8 bases from J, the gap between germline ends came to 22 bases. CDR3 size: 15 residues.

The chain has TRBV6-6 and TRBJ1-4, with 10 bases aligning to TRBD1. V lost 6 bases to trimming and J lost 10 bases; unmatched junction nucleotides: 8. The germline V gene encodes CDR1 MNHNY and CDR2 SVGAGI (reference sequence). This CDR3 region has 14 residues. CDR3 region: CASRPGTGAGKLFF. DNA for the CDR3: TGTGCCAGCAGGCCCGGGACAGGGGCGGGAAAACTGTTTTTT.

The rearrangement links TRBV2 to TRBJ2-7, with TRBD2 as a possible D gene (6 bases). This CDR3 comprises 15 residues. The germline V gene encodes CDR1 SNHLY and CDR2 FYNNEI. V was pared by 2 bases and J by 3 bases, with 14 bases between. CDR3 sequence: CASSEWGERVYEQYF. The DNA of the CDR3 is TGTGCCAGCAGTGAATGGGGGGAGAGGGTCTACGAGCAGTACTTC. Together with reference TRBV2 and TRBJ2-7, the CDR3 gives the full variable domain: EPEVTQTPSHQVTQMGQEVILRCVPISNHLYFYWYRQILGQKVEFLVSFYNNEISEKSEIFDDQFSVERPDGSNFTLKIRSTKLEDSAMYFCASSEWGERVYEQYFGPGTRLTVT.

This sequence joins TRBV19 and TRBJ1-1, with D possibly TRBD1 on 5 matching bases. V dropped 6 bases and J dropped 7 bases, with 15 bases sitting between them. Per germline, CDR1 LNHDA and CDR2 SQIVND (reference sequence). The CDR3 sequence is 13 residues long. The CDR3 is CASSLRQSDEAFF. CDR3 DNA: TGTGCCAGTAGCCTTCGACAGAGCGATGAAGCTTTCTTT. Supplemented by reference TRBV19 and TRBJ1-1, the full variable domain reads DGGITQSPKYLFRKEGQNVTLSCEQNLNHDAMYWYRQDPGQGLRLIYYSQIVNDFQKGDIAEGYSVSREKKESFPLTVTSAQKNPTAFYLCASSLRQSDEAFFGQGTRLTVV.

The V gene is TRBV6-5, the J gene TRBJ2-2; possibly TRBD2 for D (6 bases). The V end was cut by 0 bases, the J end by 3 bases, with 11 bases between. The CDR3 extends over 16 amino acids. From germline, CDR1 is MNHEY and CDR2 SVGAGI. CDR3 DNA sequence: TGTGCCAGCAGTTACTCCCAGGGAGGTTACACCGGGGAGCTGTTTTTT. Protein product: CASSYSQGGYTGELFF.

The V and J genes are TRBV6-4 and TRBJ2-1; D remains unclear. The CDR3 contains 16 residues. CDR1 MRHNA and CDR2 SNTAGT come from the germline V gene. The ends were cut back, 4 bases at V and 5 bases at J, with 18 bases in the middle. The CDR3 DNA sequence: TGTGCCAGCAGTGCCCAGACTGTTTCGGCTCACAATGAGCAGTTCTTC. Translating it yields CASSAQTVSAHNEQFF.

Here the CDR3 DNA reads TGCGCCAGCAGCTTGGCGGCGCACAACCAAGAGACCCAGTACTTC. Translating it yields CASSLAAHNQETQYF. The V and J genes are TRBV5-1 and TRBJ2-5; D is unresolved. Germline values: CDR1 SGHRS, CDR2 YFSETQ. The CDR3 contains 15 residues. V lost 0 bases, J lost 0 bases, and 9 bases lay in between. Variable domain in full (rest from reference TRBV5-1 and TRBJ2-5): KAGVTQTPRYLIKTRGQQVTLSCSPISGHRSVSWYQQTPGQGLQFLFEYFSETQRNKGNFPGRFSGRQFSNSRSEMNVSTLELGDSALYLCASSLAAHNQETQYFGPGTRLLVL.

The CDR3 protein is CASSLSSAQSSGYGYTF. The CDR3 DNA reads TGTGCCAGCAGCTTAAGTTCAGCCCAATCTAGCGGCTATGGCTACACCTTC. This rearrangement joins TRBV7-6 to TRBJ1-2; D unresolved. Germline CDR1 is SGHVS and CDR2 is FNYEAQ. This CDR3 spans 17 amino acids. V was shortened by 2 bases and J by 4 bases, with 20 bases between the two germline ends.

The chain joins TRBV19 to TRBJ1-1; D may be TRBD1 (6 bases). CDR1 LNHDA and CDR2 SQIVND come from the germline V gene (reference sequence). The CDR3 length is 16 residues. Deletions cut 4 bases from V and 5 bases from J, with 20 bases between. The CDR3: CASSTALTGRRTEAFF. CDR3 bases: TGTGCCAGTAGTACCGCACTCACAGGGAGAAGGACTGAAGCTTTCTTT.

In this sample, this clone turned up once. As DNA, the CDR3 is TGCGCCAGCAGCCCTGGACTATTAGTGAACACTGAAGCTTTCTTT. It specifies CASSPGLLVNTEAFF. The V call is TRBV5-1, the J call TRBJ1-1; D remains ambiguous. Trimming took 4 bases from V and 0 from J, leaving 13 bases between them. The CDR3 extends over 15 amino acids. The germline V gene encodes CDR1 SGHRS and CDR2 YFSETQ.

J is TRBJ2-2 and V is TRBV19; D perhaps matches TRBD1 (7 bases). The CDR3 consists of 14 residues. From germline, CDR1 is LNHDA and CDR2 SQIVND (reference sequence). V lost 8 bases, J lost 0 bases, and 10 bases lay in between. CDR3 DNA: TGTGCCAGTGCGGGACAGCCGAACACCGGGGAGCTGTTTTTT. Protein sequence: CASAGQPNTGELFF. Using reference TRBV19 and TRBJ2-2 for the parts outside the CDR3, the full variable domain is DGGITQSPKYLFRKEGQNVTLSCEQNLNHDAMYWYRQDPGQGLRLIYYSQIVNDFQKGDIAEGYSVSREKKESFPLTVTSAQKNPTAFYLCASAGQPNTGELFFGEGSRLTVL.

The rearrangement uses TRBV4-1 and TRBJ1-1, with 10 bases lining up with TRBD1. The V gene's germline CDR1 is MGHRA and CDR2 YSYEKL. This CDR3 comprises 14 residues. V was pared by 4 bases and J by 6 bases, with 5 bases of the junction left unmatched. The DNA for the CDR3 is TGCGCCAGCAGCCTCCGACAGGGGGCACCTGAAGCTTTCTTT. Its protein is CASSLRQGAPEAFF.

The chain employs TRBV5-4 and TRBJ1-2; weak D call: TRBD1 (6 bases). With 0 bases removed from V and 4 bases from J, the gap between germline ends came to 13 bases. The CDR3 loop spans 15 amino acids. CDR1 SGHNT and CDR2 YYREEE come from the germline V gene (reference sequence). The CDR3 sequence: CASSLGQDPLYGYTF. CDR3 DNA sequence: TGTGCCAGCAGCTTGGGACAGGACCCTCTCTATGGCTACACCTTC.